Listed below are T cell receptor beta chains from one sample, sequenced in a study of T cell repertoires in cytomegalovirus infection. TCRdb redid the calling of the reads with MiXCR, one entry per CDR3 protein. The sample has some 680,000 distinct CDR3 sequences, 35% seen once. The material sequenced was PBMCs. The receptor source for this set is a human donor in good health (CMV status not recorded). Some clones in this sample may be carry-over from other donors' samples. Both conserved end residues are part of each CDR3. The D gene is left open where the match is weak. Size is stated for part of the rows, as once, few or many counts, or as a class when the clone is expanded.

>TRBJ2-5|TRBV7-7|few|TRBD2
CASSLAGLAGGPVTQYF
TGTGCTAGCAGCTTAGCAGGACTAGCGGGGGGGCCGGTGACCCAGTACTTC
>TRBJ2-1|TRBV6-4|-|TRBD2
CASSPGGSGNEQFF
TGTGCCAGCAGTCCCGGGGGGTCGGGGAATGAGCAGTTCTTC
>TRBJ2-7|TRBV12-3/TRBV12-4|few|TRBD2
CASSLGGKGTYEQYF
TGTGCCAGCAGTTTGGGGGGGAAAGGTACCTACGAGCAGTACTTC
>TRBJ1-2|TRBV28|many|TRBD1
CASSRGQGRDYGYTF
TGTGCCAGCAGCCGGGGACAGGGAAGAGACTATGGCTACACCTTC
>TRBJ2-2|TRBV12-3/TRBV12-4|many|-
CASSLSANTGELFF
TGTGCCAGCAGTTTATCAGCGAACACCGGGGAGCTGTTTTTT
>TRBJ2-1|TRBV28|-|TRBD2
CASSKFGLAGGPKDNEQFF
TGTGCCAGCAGCAAGTTCGGGCTAGCGGGAGGGCCAAAGGACAATGAGCAGTTCTTC
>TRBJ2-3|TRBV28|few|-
CASSSTSPGGYF
TGTGCCAGCAGTTCTACTAGTCCAGGAGGGTATTTT
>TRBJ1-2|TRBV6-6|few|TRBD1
CASSYSMIVGQGDGYTF
TGTGCCAGCAGTTACTCGATGATCGTCGGACAGGGGGATGGCTACACCTTC
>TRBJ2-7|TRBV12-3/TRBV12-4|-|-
CASSFSAGAHRASSYEQYF
TGTGCCAGCAGTTTCTCGGCGGGGGCTCACAGGGCCAGCTCCTACGAGCAGTACTTC
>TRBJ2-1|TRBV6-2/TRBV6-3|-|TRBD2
CASSYGGGAGEQFF
TGTGCCAGCAGTTACGGCGGGGGGGCCGGTGAGCAGTTCTTC
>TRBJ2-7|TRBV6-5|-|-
CASSRSRLAYEQYF
TGTGCCAGCAGTCGGTCCAGGCTAGCCTACGAGCAGTACTTC
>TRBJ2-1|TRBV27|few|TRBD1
CASSRRTGPEQFF
TGTGCCAGCAGTCGGAGGACAGGCCCCGAGCAGTTCTTC
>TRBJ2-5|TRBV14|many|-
CASSPTRSQETQYF
TGTGCCAGCAGCCCCACGCGGTCCCAAGAGACCCAGTACTTC
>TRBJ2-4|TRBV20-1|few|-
CSAILQTRAKNIQYF
TGCAGTGCTATACTACAGACTAGAGCCAAAAACATTCAGTACTTC
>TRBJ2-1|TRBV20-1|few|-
CSARFGSLYNEQFF
TGCAGTGCCAGATTCGGGAGCCTCTACAATGAGCAGTTCTTC
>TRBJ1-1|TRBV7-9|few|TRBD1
CASSLPWGRGGTNTEAFF
TGTGCCAGCAGCTTACCGTGGGGGAGAGGGGGCACTAACACTGAAGCTTTCTTT
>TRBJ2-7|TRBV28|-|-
CASNAPGRGENEQYF
TGTGCCAGCAACGCACCGGGACGGGGAGAAAACGAGCAGTACTTC
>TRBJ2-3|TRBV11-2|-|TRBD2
CATLAGLHTDTQYF
TGTGCCACTTTAGCGGGACTCCACACAGATACGCAGTATTTT
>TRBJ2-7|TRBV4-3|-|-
CASSLLAAITYEQYF
TGCGCCAGCAGCCTATTAGCGGCGATTACCTACGAGCAGTACTTC
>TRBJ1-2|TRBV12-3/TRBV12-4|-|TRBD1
CASRAQGARGYTF
TGTGCCAGCAGAGCCCAGGGGGCTCGGGGCTACACCTTC
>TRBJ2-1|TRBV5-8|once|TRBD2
CASSASGTSGSVFNEQFF
TGTGCCAGCAGCGCGTCCGGGACTAGCGGGAGCGTGTTCAATGAGCAGTTCTTC
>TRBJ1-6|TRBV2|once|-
CASWERNSPLHF
TGTGCCAGTTGGGAGAGGAATTCACCCCTCCACTTT
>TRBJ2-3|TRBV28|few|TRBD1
CASTILGGTGSLAHIATDTQYF
TGTGCCAGCACCATTCTGGGGGGGACAGGGTCCCTCGCTCATATAGCCACAGATACGCAGTATTTT
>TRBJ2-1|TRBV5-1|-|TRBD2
CASSPSGGGNEQFF
TGCGCCAGCAGCCCTAGCGGGGGCGGAAATGAGCAGTTCTTC
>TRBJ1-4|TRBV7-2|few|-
CASSLVPMPINEKLFF
TGTGCCAGCAGCTTAGTACCCATGCCAATAAATGAAAAACTGTTTTTT
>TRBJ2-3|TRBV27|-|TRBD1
CASSLVQGIITDTQYF
TGTGCCAGCAGTTTGGTACAGGGGATTATCACAGATACGCAGTATTTT
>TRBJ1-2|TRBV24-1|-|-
CATSDPRSSGGYTF
TGTGCCACCAGTGACCCTCGTTCCTCGGGCGGCTACACCTTC
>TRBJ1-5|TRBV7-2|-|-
CASSLVGGFSQPQHF
TGTGCCAGCAGCTTAGTGGGGGGATTTAGTCAGCCCCAGCATTTT
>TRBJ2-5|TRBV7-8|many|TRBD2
CASSHVKRGRLMETQYF
TGTGCCAGCAGCCACGTTAAGCGGGGGCGACTAATGGAGACCCAGTACTTC
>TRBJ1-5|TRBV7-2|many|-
CASGSPNQPQHF
TGTGCCAGCGGGAGTCCCAATCAGCCCCAGCATTTT
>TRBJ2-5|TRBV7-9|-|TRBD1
CASSPRDRGQETQYF
TGTGCCAGCAGCCCCCGGGACAGGGGCCAAGAGACCCAGTACTTC
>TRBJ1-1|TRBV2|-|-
CASSEGGKGSTEAFF
TGTGCCAGCAGTGAAGGGGGCAAGGGGTCCACTGAAGCTTTCTTT
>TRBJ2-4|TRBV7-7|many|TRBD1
CASSLTGVVLFYLAKNIQYF
TGTGCTAGCAGCTTAACAGGGGTCGTACTATTTTATCTAGCCAAAAACATTCAGTACTTC
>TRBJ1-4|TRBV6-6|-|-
CASSRTQGATGEKLFF
TGTGCCAGCAGTAGGACACAGGGAGCGACGGGCGAAAAACTGTTTTTT
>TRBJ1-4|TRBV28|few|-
CASSFQPSAVDEKLFF
TGTGCCAGCAGTTTCCAGCCCTCAGCTGTTGATGAAAAACTGTTTTTT
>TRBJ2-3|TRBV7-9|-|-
CASSPPPGQNPDTQYF
TGTGCCAGCAGCCCGCCCCCTGGACAGAATCCAGATACGCAGTATTTT
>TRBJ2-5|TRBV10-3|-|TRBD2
CAISNQTSGTETQYF
TGTGCCATCAGCAACCAGACTAGCGGGACAGAGACCCAGTACTTC
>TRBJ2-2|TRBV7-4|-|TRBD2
CASSHTGLAGTGELFF
TGTGCCAGCAGCCATACTGGACTAGCGGGCACCGGGGAGCTGTTTTTT
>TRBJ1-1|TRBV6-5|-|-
CASSDLLSKVGAFF
TGTGCCAGCAGTGACCTCCTTAGCAAGGTTGGAGCTTTCTTT
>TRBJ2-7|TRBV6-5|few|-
CASSYPGVHGEQYF
TGTGCCAGCAGTTACCCAGGGGTACACGGCGAGCAGTACTTC
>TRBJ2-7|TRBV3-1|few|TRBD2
CASSQNAGAVYEQYF
TGTGCCAGCAGCCAAAATGCGGGAGCTGTGTACGAGCAGTACTTC
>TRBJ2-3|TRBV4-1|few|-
CASSQVSLTDTQYF
TGCGCCAGCAGCCAAGTCTCCCTCACAGATACGCAGTATTTT
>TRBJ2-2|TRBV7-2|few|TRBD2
CASSLVSGGNTGELFF
TGTGCCAGCAGCTTAGTATCGGGGGGAAACACCGGGGAGCTGTTTTTT
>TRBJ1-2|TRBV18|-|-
CASSPVGDYGYTF
TGTGCCAGCTCACCAGTAGGCGACTATGGCTACACCTTC
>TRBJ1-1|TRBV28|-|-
CASSPPHRRNTEAFF
TGTGCCAGCAGTCCACCACACAGGAGGAACACTGAAGCTTTCTTT
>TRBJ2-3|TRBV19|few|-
CASSIGRLRSSTDTQYF
TGTGCCAGTAGTATCGGAAGACTTCGCTCTAGCACAGATACGCAGTATTTT
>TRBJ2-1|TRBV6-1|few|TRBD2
CASKGNSGGLRQQFF
TGTGCCAGCAAGGGGAACAGCGGGGGGCTCAGGCAGCAGTTCTTC
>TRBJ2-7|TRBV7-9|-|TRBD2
CASSFGLAGGGEQYF
TGTGCCAGCAGCTTCGGTCTAGCGGGAGGTGGCGAGCAGTACTTC
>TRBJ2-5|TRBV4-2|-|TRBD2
CASSQGGLAGGGQETQYF
TGTGCCAGCAGCCAAGGTGGACTAGCGGGGGGGGGGCAAGAGACCCAGTACTTC
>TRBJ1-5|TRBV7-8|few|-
CASSLVEPRGNQPQHF
TGTGCCAGCAGCTTAGTAGAACCCAGGGGCAATCAGCCCCAGCATTTT
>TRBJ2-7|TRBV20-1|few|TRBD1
CSAKKVFRDRVPDEQYF
TGCAGTGCCAAAAAGGTATTCCGGGACAGGGTACCCGACGAGCAGTACTTC
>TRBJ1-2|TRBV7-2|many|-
CASSLVSYGYTF
TGTGCCAGCAGCTTAGTATCCTATGGCTACACCTTC
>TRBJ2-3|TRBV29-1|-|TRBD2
CSVASGGDTDTQYF
TGCAGCGTTGCAAGCGGGGGGGACACAGATACGCAGTATTTT
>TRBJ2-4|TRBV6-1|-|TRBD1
CASSYRGSQPLPRNIQYF
TGTGCCAGCAGTTACAGGGGGTCCCAACCCCTACCTCGAAACATTCAGTACTTC
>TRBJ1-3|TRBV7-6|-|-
CASSLGDRPNTIYF
TGTGCCAGCAGCTTAGGAGACAGGCCCAACACCATATATTTT
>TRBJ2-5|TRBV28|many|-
CASSFEGEETQYF
TGTGCCAGCAGTTTTGAGGGTGAGGAGACCCAGTACTTC
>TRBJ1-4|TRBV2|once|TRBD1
CASSHRDRANEKLFF
TGTGCCAGCTCGCACCGGGACAGGGCTAATGAAAAACTGTTTTTT
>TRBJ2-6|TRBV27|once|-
CASSPHFSGANVLTF
TGTGCCAGCAGTCCTCACTTCTCTGGGGCCAACGTCCTGACTTTC